The 29 T cell receptor beta chains below were found in one sample sequenced in a study of CD8+CD57+ T cells in acquired aplastic anemia. TCR beta VDJ and CDR3 profiling used genomic DNA as template. Each CDR3 protein is one row after TCRdb ran MiXCR on the reads. The sample comprises some 240,000 distinct CDR3 sequences, roughly 33% of which are singletons, and roughly 1.1% rests with the top ten. Sample: sorted CD4+, CD8+, or CD8+CD57+ T cells (not recorded which) from PBMCs. The source is a human donor in good health, serving as a control.

Note on this clonotype: This may arise from a read error, as a much more abundant clone is one base away. Since the CDR3 does not end with the conserved phenylalanine or tryptophan, this likely comes from a read error. The chain joins TRBV5-1 to TRBJ1-2; D is possibly TRBD1 (5 bases). The V and J ends lost 0 bases and 10 bases respectively, with 13 bases between them. Germline V gene data show CDR1 as SGHRS and CDR2 as YFSETQ. CDR3 length equals 13 residues. In DNA form, the CDR3 reads TGCGCCAGCAGCTTGGGGACACCTATGGACTACACCCTC. It encodes CASSLGTPMDYTL.

The chain uses TRBV10-1 and TRBJ2-7; D could derive from TRBD1 or TRBD2 (5 bases each). The CDR3 covers 15 residues. Trimming took off 6 bases at V and 1 base at J, with 16 bases between the two ends. Germline V gene data show CDR1 as WNHNN and CDR2 as SYGVQD (reference sequence). CDR3 DNA sequence: TGCGCCAGCAGCCCACCGGGGCCGTTTTCCTACGAGCAGTACTTC. It specifies CASSPPGPFSYEQYF.

This clonotype was counted between two and nine times. The chain employs TRBV6-1 and TRBJ1-3; tentatively, D is TRBD1 (5 bases). This CDR3 comprises 15 residues. The germline gives CDR1 MNHNS, CDR2 SASEGT. Trimming took off 4 bases at V and 0 bases at J, with 10 bases between the two ends. The DNA of the CDR3 is TGTGCCAGCAGTGCAACCAGGGTCTCTGGAAACACCATATATTTT. Translating it yields CASSATRVSGNTIYF.

This clonotype was seen only a few times. At one end, the junction sequence differs from germline, possibly due to a read error. The chain uses TRBV10-3 and TRBJ2-1, with D possibly being TRBD2 (5 bases). CDR1 is ENHRY, CDR2 SYGVKD, per germline. The CDR3 loop spans 12 amino acids. The DNA for the CDR3 is TGTGCCAGCAGTGAAGCGGCTCATAAGCAGTTCTTC. Its translation: CASSEAAHKQFF.

The chain couples TRBV11-2 to TRBJ2-1; D is perhaps TRBD2 (6 bases). Trimming removed 5 bases from V and 10 bases from J, with 24 bases in between. This CDR3 spans 16 amino acids. The germline V gene has CDR1 SGHAT and CDR2 FQNNGV. The DNA for the CDR3 is TGTGCCAGCAGCCCCGGGGGACGGGATGACCGGGGGGAGCAGTTCTTC. Translation gives CASSPGGRDDRGEQFF. The entire variable domain, with the rest obtained from reference TRBV11-2 and TRBJ2-1, is as follows: EAGVAQSPRYKIIEKRQSVAFWCNPISGHATLYWYQQILGQGPKLLIQFQNNGVVDDSQLPKDRFSAERLKGVDSTLKIQPAKLEDSAVYLCASSPGGRDDRGEQFFGPGTRLTVL.

This clonotype was counted ten times or more. This sequence joins TRBV19 and TRBJ1-2, with D possibly matching TRBD1 (6 bases). V was cut by 3 bases and J by 4 bases, with 12 bases left in between. There are 14 residues in the CDR3. Germline V gene lookup returns CDR1 LNHDA and CDR2 SQIVND (reference sequence). The CDR3 sequence is CASSMQGLGYGYTF. CDR3 nucleotides: TGTGCCAGTAGTATGCAGGGGCTTGGCTATGGCTACACCTTC. The complete variable domain, with remaining parts taken from reference TRBV19 and TRBJ1-2, reads DGGITQSPKYLFRKEGQNVTLSCEQNLNHDAMYWYRQDPGQGLRLIYYSQIVNDFQKGDIAEGYSVSREKKESFPLTVTSAQKNPTAFYLCASSMQGLGYGYTFGSGTRLTVV.

The rearrangement links TRBV9 to TRBJ2-2; D unclear. Germline values: CDR1 SGDLS, CDR2 YYNGEE. V lost 4 bases, J lost 11 bases, and 3 bases lay in between. The CDR3 spans 9 residues. CDR3 DNA: TGTGCCAGCAGCCAAGAGCTGTTTTTT. Translated, it gives CASSQELFF.

This clonotype was picked up many times. This chain joins TRBV20-1 and TRBJ2-7; the match to TRBD2 covers 8 bases. V shed 5 bases, J shed 3 bases, and the junction held 12 bases outside the gene matches. CDR3 length equals 15 residues. Germline CDR1 reads DFQATT; CDR2 reads SNEGSKA (reference sequence). The DNA of the CDR3 is TGCAGTGCTCCGAGTCGCGGGGGGCATAACTACGAGCAGTACTTC. Its translation is CSAPSRGGHNYEQYF.

This clonotype occurred many times. The chain couples TRBV6-5 to TRBJ1-1; D not certain. The CDR3 is made up of 13 amino acids. CDR1 and CDR2 (germline): MNHEY, SVGAGI. Trimming took 2 bases from V and 2 from J, leaving 6 bases between them. In DNA form, the CDR3 reads TGTGCCAGCAGTTACGCGAGAAACACTGAAGCTTTCTTT. It codes for CASSYARNTEAFF.

This clonotype has at least ten counts. The chain uses TRBV2 and TRBJ2-1; D ambiguous. Trimming stripped 3 bases from V and 4 bases from J, with 1 base between. Germline CDR1 SNHLY, CDR2 FYNNEI. The CDR3 loop spans 11 amino acids. The CDR3 here is CASSEYNEQFF. The CDR3 DNA follows: TGTGCCAGCAGTGAGTACAATGAGCAGTTCTTC.

V gene TRBV18 combines with J gene TRBJ1-4, with D possibly matching TRBD1 (6 bases). The CDR3 consists of 15 residues. V gave up 3 bases and J gave up 6 bases, with 14 bases separating them. CDR1 is KGHSH and CDR2 is LQKENI in the germline V gene. In nucleotides, the CDR3 is TGTGCCAGCTCACCGGGGGCGAGGGGCGATGAAAAACTGTTTTTT. This translates into CASSPGARGDEKLFF.

This clonotype has a count of ten or more. The chain recombines TRBV20-1 with TRBJ2-1, with 9 nucleotides matching TRBD2. Per germline, CDR1 DFQATT and CDR2 SNEGSKA (reference sequence). There are 14 residues in the CDR3. Trimming at V came to 6 bases and at J to 5 bases, leaving 8 bases not matched to a gene. The CDR3 bases are TGCAGTGCAAGGGCTAGCGGGATTGACAATGAGCAGTTCTTC. It specifies CSARASGIDNEQFF.

This clonotype was found many times. The V gene is TRBV3-1, the J gene TRBJ2-5, with D unclear. The germline V gene encodes CDR1 LGHDT and CDR2 YNNKEL (reference sequence). Trimming shortened V by 1 base and J by 3 bases, and 12 bases separated the two germline ends. CDR3 length: 15 residues. CDR3 sequence: CASSQGATREETQYF. CDR3 nucleotide sequence: TGTGCCAGCAGCCAAGGAGCTACCCGGGAAGAGACCCAGTACTTC.

The sample holds many counts of this clonotype. The chain carries TRBV5-8 and TRBJ1-1, with D unresolved. Germline CDR1 is SGHTS and CDR2 is YDEGEE. CDR3 size: 12 residues. The ends were cut back, 1 base at V and 4 bases at J, with 5 bases in the middle. The CDR3 coding sequence is TGTGCCAGCAGCTTGTCCGCCACTGAAGCTTTCTTT. As protein: CASSLSATEAFF.

This clonotype was found a few times. The genes are TRBV5-5 and TRBJ1-3, with TRBD1 as a possible D gene (6 bases). This CDR3 contains 16 residues. Germline V gene sequence: CDR1 SGHKS, CDR2 YYEKEE (reference sequence). The V gene lost 0 bases and the J gene lost 0 bases, with 10 bases spanning the gap. The CDR3 DNA follows: TGTGCCAGCAGCTTGGAAGGACAGCTCTCTGGAAACACCATATATTTT. This codes for CASSLEGQLSGNTIYF.

The CDR3 DNA follows: TGCGCCAGCAGGTACCTAGCGGGAGTGAATGAGCAGTTCTTC. Translating gives CASRYLAGVNEQFF. The J gene is TRBJ2-1, the V gene TRBV4-1; 10 nucleotides agree with TRBD2. After removal of 6 bases from V and 7 bases from J, the junction contained 6 bases not matched to a gene. CDR3 length: 14 amino acids. Germline CDR1 MGHRA, CDR2 YSYEKL.

Worth noting for this clonotype: One junction end disagrees with the germline gene, perhaps due to a read error. This chain uses TRBV5-1 with TRBJ2-3; the D gene is possibly TRBD1 (6 bases). The CDR3 runs 14 residues. CDR1 and CDR2 from the germline V gene are SGHRS and YFSETQ. The CDR3 sequence is CARSSRTGTDTQYF. The CDR3 nucleotides read TGCGCCCGCAGCTCAAGGACAGGCACAGATACGCAGTATTTT. Full variable domain (rest looked up from reference TRBV5-1 and TRBJ2-3): KAGVTQTPRYLIKTRGQQVTLSCSPISGHRSVSWYQQTPGQGLQFLFEYFSETQRNKGNFPGRFSGRQFSNSRSEMNVSTLELGDSALYLCARSSRTGTDTQYFGPGTRLTVL.

The chain joins TRBV4-1 to TRBJ1-5; D may be TRBD1 (6 bases). V lost 3 bases and J 0 bases, leaving 15 bases between the germline ends. The CDR3 consists of 17 residues. Germline CDR1 and CDR2: MGHRA and YSYEKL. The CDR3 region has the DNA TGCGCCAGCAGCCAGGGAGGGGGGGGTTTTAGCAATCAGCCCCAGCATTTT. Amino acid sequence: CASSQGGGGFSNQPQHF.

At least ten counts were recorded for this clonotype. This CDR3 is CASSVSAGLATYEQYF. The DNA of the CDR3 is TGTGCCAGCAGCGTGAGCGCGGGACTAGCCACCTACGAGCAGTACTTC. J is TRBJ2-7 and V is TRBV5-4, with 9 bases lining up with TRBD2. The CDR3 consists of 16 residues. Trimming cost V 4 bases and J 2 bases; bases outside gene matches: 10. Germline V gene data show CDR1 as SGHNT and CDR2 as YYREEE (reference sequence).

The table lists this clonotype with a few counts. This chain uses TRBV7-2 with TRBJ2-5; no definite D call. CDR3 size: 12 residues. Trimming pared 5 bases from V and 5 bases from J, leaving 9 bases between. Germline CDR1 SGHTA, CDR2 FQGNSA. The CDR3 coding sequence is TGTGCCAGCAGCGATCGACGGGAGACCCAGTACTTC. Translation: CASSDRRETQYF.

The chain joins TRBV11-2 to TRBJ2-3; D unclear. Trimming stripped 2 bases from V and 5 bases from J, with 5 bases between. From germline, CDR1 is SGHAT and CDR2 FQNNGV. The CDR3 totals 12 residues. DNA of the CDR3: TGTGCCAGCAGCTTACCCCGAGATACGCAGTATTTT. This translates into CASSLPRDTQYF.

This clonotype was observed many times. The rearrangement uses TRBV24-1 and TRBJ2-1; TRBD2 agrees at 16 bases. CDR3 length equals 20 residues. Trimming at V came to 3 bases and at J to 6 bases, leaving 13 bases not matched to a gene. CDR1 is KGHDR, CDR2 SFDVKD, per germline. CDR3 region: CATSDNWVGTSGRAVNEQFF. The CDR3 region has the DNA TGTGCCACCAGTGATAATTGGGTCGGGACTAGCGGGAGGGCTGTCAATGAGCAGTTCTTC.

Regarding this clonotype: A read error may explain this, as a much larger clone is one base away. The genes are TRBV20-1 and TRBJ2-1, with D unclear. Germline V gives CDR1 DFQATT, CDR2 SNEGSKA (reference sequence). This CDR3 region has 13 residues. Trimming left V 6 bases short and J 5 bases short, with 14 bases between. CDR3 protein: CSALHEAHNEQFF. The CDR3 bases are TGCAGTGCACTGCACGAAGCGCACAATGAGCAGTTCTTC.

This clonotype occurred a few times. The rearrangement joins TRBV5-8 to TRBJ1-1; a weak D match, TRBD1 (5 bases). This CDR3 region has 14 residues. CDR1 is SGHTS, CDR2 YDEGEE, per germline. The germline V and J ends were trimmed by 0 bases and 3 bases, with 9 bases remaining between them. In nucleotides, the CDR3 is TGTGCCAGCAGCTTGGGGGGCCACTACACTGAAGCTTTCTTT. Translating gives CASSLGGHYTEAFF.

This clonotype was seen a handful of times. The chain combines TRBV12-3 or TRBV12-4 with TRBJ2-7; no firm D call. V shed 6 bases and J shed 3 bases, with 18 bases lying between them. The CDR3 is 15 amino acids. In DNA form, the CDR3 reads TGTGCCAGCAGAAATTTGGCCTTTACAGACTACGAGCAGTACTTC. Amino acids: CASRNLAFTDYEQYF.

Many counts were recorded for this clonotype. The chain employs TRBV20-1 and TRBJ1-3; D is undetermined. V lost 3 bases to trimming and J lost 1 base, with 4 bases between them. This CDR3 contains 12 residues. Germline V CDR1 and CDR2: DFQATT, SNEGSKA (reference sequence). CDR3 sequence: CSARSSGNTIYF. CDR3 nucleotides: TGCAGTGCTAGGAGTTCTGGAAACACCATATATTTT.

The V gene is TRBV24-1, the J gene TRBJ1-2; D gene unclear. Germline CDR1 is KGHDR and CDR2 is SFDVKD. Trimming removed 5 bases from V and 5 bases from J, with 17 bases in between. This CDR3 is built from 15 residues. The CDR3 DNA is TGTGCCACCAGTGTGGAGTCAGGCGGACCGTATGGCTACACCTTC. Amino acid sequence: CATSVESGGPYGYTF.

This clonotype has just a few counts. The rearrangement links TRBV30 to TRBJ1-1; the D is unclear. CDR1 and CDR2 from the germline V gene are GTSNPN and SVGIG (reference sequence). This CDR3 contains 12 residues. The V gene lost 2 bases and the J gene lost 3 bases, with 7 bases spanning the gap. The CDR3 protein is CAWSSGYTEAFF. Written as DNA, the CDR3 is TGTGCCTGGAGTTCGGGATACACTGAAGCTTTCTTT.

This clonotype showed up many times. The rearrangement links TRBV20-1 to TRBJ2-4; D tentatively reads TRBD1 or TRBD2 (5 bases each). The ends were cut back, 3 bases at V and 9 bases at J, with 12 bases in the middle. The CDR3 is 12 residues long. Germline CDR1 is DFQATT and CDR2 is SNEGSKA (reference sequence). The CDR3 DNA reads TGCAGTGCTAGGAGCTGGGACGGCATTCAGTACTTC. Its translation: CSARSWDGIQYF.